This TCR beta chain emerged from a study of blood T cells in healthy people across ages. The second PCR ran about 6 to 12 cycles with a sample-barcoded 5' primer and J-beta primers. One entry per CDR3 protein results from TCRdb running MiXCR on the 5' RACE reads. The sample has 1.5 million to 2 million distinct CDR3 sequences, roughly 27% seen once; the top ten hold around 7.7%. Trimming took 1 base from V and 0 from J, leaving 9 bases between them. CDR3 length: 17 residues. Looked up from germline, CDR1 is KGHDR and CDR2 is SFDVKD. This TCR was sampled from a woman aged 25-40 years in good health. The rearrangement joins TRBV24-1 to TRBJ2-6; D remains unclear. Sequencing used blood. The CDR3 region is CATSDFPPSSGANVLTF. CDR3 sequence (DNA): TGTGCCACCAGTGATTTCCCGCCTAGCTCTGGGGCCAACGTCCTGACTTTC.